This T cell receptor beta chain comes out of a study of T-cell reconstitution after alpha-beta-depleted transplantation in children. A library of TCRbeta sequences, prepared with unique molecular identifiers, was generated. TCRdb fed the PCR reads into MiXCR, producing one record per CDR3 protein. Of around 440,000 distinct CDR3 sequences listed, around 15% were seen once; the top ten hold just under 30%. Points from the study as a whole: Where some patients showed high TCRbeta diversity at day 60, it came from recipient T cells and thymic progenitors that had survived. At one year after transplant, newly produced T cells mostly accounted for T-cell counts and diversity.

The CDR3 spans 16 residues. Germline V CDR1 and CDR2: SSHAT, FNYEAQ (reference sequence). After removal of 5 bases from V and 3 bases from J, the junction contained 5 bases not matched to a gene. With respect to this clonotype: What it binds is not known.

The sequenced sample was PBMCs, mostly from graft donor cells, obtained 360 days after TCRalphabeta/CD19-depleted stem cell transplant. The rearrangement uses TRBV7-7 and TRBJ2-5, with 14 bases lining up with TRBD2. The clonotype was recovered from a boy under two years old who had a stem cell transplant for Wiskott-Aldrich syndrome, so the T cells may come from the graft donor. As DNA, the CDR3 is TGTGCCAGCAGCGGCCGACTAGCGGGAGGGGAAGAGACCCAGTACTTC. Translation: CASSGRLAGGEETQYF.